This T cell receptor (beta chain) was identified during a study of blood T cell repertoires in COVID-19 (dated by TCRdb to 2019 to 2021). In the study overall: Samples from collaborators originated in the United States, Italy and Spain and spanned both the acute and convalescent phases of COVID-19. The material from the prospective study consisted of cDNA or gDNA derived from T cells, B-cell-depleted T cells, or PBMCs. The dataset comprised deeply sampled blood TCRbeta repertoires from subjects exposed to, actively infected with, or recovered from COVID-19. A freely available public database, intended as a resource for researchers studying the immune response to SARS-CoV-2, is where the repertoires were released. The samples were drawn from the first 160 participants of the ongoing ImmuneRACE study and from 950 to 1,500 subjects provided by 6 global collaborators. A de-identified subject ID, COVID-19 status, age in years and sex were almost always included in the sample metadata. Where HLA class I and class II types were available, the types were taken from metadata supplied by the sample provider, not from assay-based typing.

As concerns this clone: There is no known antigen for this receptor. The sample holds no much larger clone one base away, and base qualities are not on file.

The germline V end is reduced by 1 base and the J end by 0 bases; junction bases left unmatched: 4. From a lookup of the germline V gene (reference sequence), CDR1 and CDR2 are LGHDT and YNNKEL. Reading from cysteine to phenylalanine, the CDR3 counts 17 amino acids. The DNA shown is the 51-base CDR3, in frame from base 1. TCRbeta CDR3 regions were amplified from genomic DNA by means of the immunoSEQ Assay, a bias-controlled multiplex PCR. In the paper's pipeline: The number of nucleated cells in each sample was estimated by amplification of reference gene primers within the assay. Sequence reads were collapsed and filtered to measure the absolute abundance of every unique TCRbeta CDR3 rearrangement. For each sample, productive Simpson clonality was calculated as the square root of Simpson's diversity index across productive rearrangements. TCRdb's version of the immuneACCESS table is confined to in-frame rearrangements and falls short of the full clone set. An unresolved V gene accounts for under half of the shortfall where checked; the remainder is of unknown origin. Clone size and the V and J calls come from that table; the DNA yielded D and trimming. The sample contains approximately 46,000 clones, more than 75% of them found a single time. Roughly 15% of the sample is in the top ten clones.

Each collaborating institution followed its own protocols to collect whole blood in K2EDTA tubes. For TCRbeta analysis, collaborator samples were shipped as frozen whole blood, as isolated PBMCs, or as DNA extracted from either sample type. Here is what the overall study found, with its caveats: How much clinical and demographic metadata was included differed by source and by participant, and the metadata was provided uncurated.

This receptor was identified in a man aged 55 to 69 with active or convalescent COVID-19. The chain employs TRBV3-1 (or the pseudogene TRBV3-2) and TRBJ2-3, and 10 junction bases match TRBD2. The material sequenced was peripheral blood. Read as DNA, the sequence is TGTGCCAGCAGCCAAGGAAGACTAGCGGGTAGCACAGATACGCAGTATTTT. It specifies CASSQGRLAGSTDTQYF.